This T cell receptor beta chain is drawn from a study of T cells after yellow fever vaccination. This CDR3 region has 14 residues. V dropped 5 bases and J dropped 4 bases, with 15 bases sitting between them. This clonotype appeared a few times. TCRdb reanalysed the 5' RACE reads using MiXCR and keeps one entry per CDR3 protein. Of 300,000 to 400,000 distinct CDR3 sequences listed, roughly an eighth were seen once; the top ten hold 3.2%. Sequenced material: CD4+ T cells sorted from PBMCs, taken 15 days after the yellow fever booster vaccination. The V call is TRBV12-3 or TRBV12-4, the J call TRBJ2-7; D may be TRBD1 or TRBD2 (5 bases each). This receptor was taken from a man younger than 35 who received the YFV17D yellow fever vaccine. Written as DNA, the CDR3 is TGTGCCAGCAGTCCGAGGGACGTCAGGTACGAGCAGTACTTC. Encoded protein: CASSPRDVRYEQYF.